The next 2 T cell receptor beta chains were all read from a single sample in a study of low-dose radiotherapy and immunotherapy resistance in tumors. TRAV- and TRBV-specific primers were used for first-strand cDNA, which covered alpha and beta chains. With a V-primer adapter and a constant-region primer, TCRs were amplified for about 20 PCR cycles. TCRdb redid the calling of the reads with MiXCR, one entry per CDR3 protein. In the table there are nearly 60,000 distinct CDR3 sequences, approximately 22% of which are singletons. Time point specified: after trial treatment. The treatment here: LDRT plus nivolumab, ipilimumab, low-dose cyclophosphamide and aspirin (RACIN trial). The material sequenced was PBMCs, taken after low-dose radiotherapy plus immunotherapy. All receptors come from a male donor with prostate cancer.

This clonotype was counted at least ten times. The rearrangement joins TRBV5-1 to TRBJ1-2; 7 bases agree with TRBD1. V shed 6 bases, J shed 7 bases, and the junction held 18 bases outside the gene matches. The CDR3 consists of 16 residues. CDR1 is SGHRS, CDR2 YFSETQ, per germline. The CDR3 DNA follows: TGCGCCAGCACCTCCGCCCTGGGACAGCCTACAACTGGCTACACCTTC. This gives the protein CASTSALGQPTTGYTF. Full variable domain (missing parts from reference TRBV5-1 and TRBJ1-2): KAGVTQTPRYLIKTRGQQVTLSCSPISGHRSVSWYQQTPGQGLQFLFEYFSETQRNKGNFPGRFSGRQFSNSRSEMNVSTLELGDSALYLCASTSALGQPTTGYTFGSGTRLTVV.

This chain connects TRBV2 to TRBJ2-3, with TRBD2 identical over 9 bases. With V trimmed by 6 bases and J by 1 base, 5 bases remained unmatched. This CDR3 is built from 15 residues. The germline gives CDR1 SNHLY, CDR2 FYNNEI. The CDR3 is CASRTKREGTDTQYF. The CDR3 DNA follows: TGTGCCAGCAGGACCAAGCGGGAGGGCACAGATACGCAGTATTTT.